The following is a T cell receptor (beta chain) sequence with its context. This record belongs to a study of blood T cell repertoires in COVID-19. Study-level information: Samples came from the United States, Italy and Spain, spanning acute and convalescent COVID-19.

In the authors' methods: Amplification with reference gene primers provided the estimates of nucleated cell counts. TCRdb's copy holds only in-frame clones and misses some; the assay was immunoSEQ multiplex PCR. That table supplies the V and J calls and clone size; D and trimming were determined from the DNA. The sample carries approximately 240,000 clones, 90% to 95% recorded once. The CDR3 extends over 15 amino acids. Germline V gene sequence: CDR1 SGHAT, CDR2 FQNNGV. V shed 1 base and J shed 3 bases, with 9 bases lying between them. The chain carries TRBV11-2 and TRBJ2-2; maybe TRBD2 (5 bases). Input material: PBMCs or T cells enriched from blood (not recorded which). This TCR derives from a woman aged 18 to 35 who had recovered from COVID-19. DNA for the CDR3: TGTGCCAGCAGCTTAGTAACGGGGTACACCGGGGAGCTGTTTTTT. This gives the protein CASSLVTGYTGELFF.